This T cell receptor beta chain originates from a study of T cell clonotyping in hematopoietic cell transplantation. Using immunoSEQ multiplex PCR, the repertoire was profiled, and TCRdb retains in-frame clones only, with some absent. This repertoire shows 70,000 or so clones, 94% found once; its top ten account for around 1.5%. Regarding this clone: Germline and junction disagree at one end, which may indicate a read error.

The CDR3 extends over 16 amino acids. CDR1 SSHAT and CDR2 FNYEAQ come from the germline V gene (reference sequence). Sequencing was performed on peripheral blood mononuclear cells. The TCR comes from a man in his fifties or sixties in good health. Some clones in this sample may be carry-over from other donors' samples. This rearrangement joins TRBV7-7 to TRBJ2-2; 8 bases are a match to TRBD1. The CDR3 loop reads CASSSRTGSGTGELFF. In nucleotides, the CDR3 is TGTGCTAGCAGCTCCCGGACAGGGTCGGGCACCGGGGAGCTGTTTTTT.